This T cell receptor beta chain originates from a study of T cells in localized non-small cell lung cancer. Study-level findings and limits: Measurement of T cell clonality placed uninvolved adjacent lung highest, above the level in tumor. With higher T cell density in blood came longer overall survival. A median approximately 57 of the top 100 tumor clones appeared in adjacent lung.

Sequenced by immunoSEQ multiplex PCR; TCRdb stores in-frame clones only, minus some. The sample includes 70,000 to 95,000 clones, roughly 91% seen only once; the top ten take about 4%. On this clone: No antigen is known for it.

Germline-derived CDR1 and CDR2 are LNHDA and SQIVND (reference sequence). The CDR3 is 16 amino acids. With V trimmed by 3 bases and J by 1 base, 4 bases remained unmatched. The material sequenced was PBMCs, taken before any cancer treatment. The rearrangement links TRBV19 to TRBJ2-3; 10 bases line up with TRBD2. This sequence was found in a woman aged 40-75 years with stage II squamous cell lung carcinoma. For the CDR3, the DNA is TGTGCCAGTAGTATCTTAGCGGGGGGTCGCACAGATACGCAGTATTTT. This codes for CASSILAGGRTDTQYF.